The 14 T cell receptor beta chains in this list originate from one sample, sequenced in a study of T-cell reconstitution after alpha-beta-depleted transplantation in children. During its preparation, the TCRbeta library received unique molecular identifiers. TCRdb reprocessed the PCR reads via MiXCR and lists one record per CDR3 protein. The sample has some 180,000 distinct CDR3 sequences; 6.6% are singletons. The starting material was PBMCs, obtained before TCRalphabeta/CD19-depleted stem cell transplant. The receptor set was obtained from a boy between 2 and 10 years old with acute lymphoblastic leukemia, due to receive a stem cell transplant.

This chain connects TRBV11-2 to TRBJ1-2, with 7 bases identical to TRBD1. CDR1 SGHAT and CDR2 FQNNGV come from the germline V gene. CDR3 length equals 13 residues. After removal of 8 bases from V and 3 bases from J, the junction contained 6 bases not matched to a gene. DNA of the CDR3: TGTGCCAGCCGCCGAACAGGGGACTATGGCTACACCTTC. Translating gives CASRRTGDYGYTF.

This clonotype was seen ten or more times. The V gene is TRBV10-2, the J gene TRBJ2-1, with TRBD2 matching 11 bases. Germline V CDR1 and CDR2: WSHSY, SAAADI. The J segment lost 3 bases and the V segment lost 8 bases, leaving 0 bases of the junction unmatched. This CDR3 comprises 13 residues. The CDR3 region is CASGTSGYNEQFF. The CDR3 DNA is TGCGCCAGCGGGACTAGCGGCTACAATGAGCAGTTCTTC.

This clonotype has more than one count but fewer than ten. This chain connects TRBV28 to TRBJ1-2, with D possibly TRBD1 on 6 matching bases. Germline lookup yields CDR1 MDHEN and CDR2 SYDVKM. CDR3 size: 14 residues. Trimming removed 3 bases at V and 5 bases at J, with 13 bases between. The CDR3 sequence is CASSFHRDVYGYTF. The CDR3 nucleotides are TGTGCCAGCAGTTTCCACAGGGATGTTTATGGCTACACCTTC.

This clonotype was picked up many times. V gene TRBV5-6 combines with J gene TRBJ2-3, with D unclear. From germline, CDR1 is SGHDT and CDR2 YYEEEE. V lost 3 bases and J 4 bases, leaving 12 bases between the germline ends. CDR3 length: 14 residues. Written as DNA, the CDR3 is TGTGCCAGCAGCTCCCCACGACTCGCAGATACGCAGTATTTT. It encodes CASSSPRLADTQYF.

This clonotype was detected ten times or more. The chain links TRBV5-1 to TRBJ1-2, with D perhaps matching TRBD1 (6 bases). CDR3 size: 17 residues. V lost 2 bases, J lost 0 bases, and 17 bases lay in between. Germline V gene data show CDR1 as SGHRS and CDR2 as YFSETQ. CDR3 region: CASSFGQGIMANYGYTF. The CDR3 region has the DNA TGCGCCAGCAGCTTTGGGCAGGGGATAATGGCTAACTATGGCTACACCTTC.

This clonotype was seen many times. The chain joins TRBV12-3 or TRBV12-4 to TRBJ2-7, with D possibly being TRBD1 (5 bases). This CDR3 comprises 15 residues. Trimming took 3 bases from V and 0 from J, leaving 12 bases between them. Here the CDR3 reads CASSFGQGVSYEQYF. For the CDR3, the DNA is TGTGCCAGCAGTTTTGGTCAGGGCGTCTCCTACGAGCAGTACTTC.

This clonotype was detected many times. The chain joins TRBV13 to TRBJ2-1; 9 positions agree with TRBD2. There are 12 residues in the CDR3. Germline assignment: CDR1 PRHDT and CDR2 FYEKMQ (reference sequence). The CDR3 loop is CATGTSHNEQFF. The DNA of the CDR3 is TGTGCAACCGGGACTAGCCACAATGAGCAGTTCTTC.

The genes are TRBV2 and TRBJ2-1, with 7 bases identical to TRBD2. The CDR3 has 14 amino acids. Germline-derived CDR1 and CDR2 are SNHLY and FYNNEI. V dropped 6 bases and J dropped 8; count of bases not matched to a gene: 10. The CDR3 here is CASRSGAPPHEQFF. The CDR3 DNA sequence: TGTGCCAGCAGGAGCGGGGCCCCACCCCATGAGCAGTTCTTC.

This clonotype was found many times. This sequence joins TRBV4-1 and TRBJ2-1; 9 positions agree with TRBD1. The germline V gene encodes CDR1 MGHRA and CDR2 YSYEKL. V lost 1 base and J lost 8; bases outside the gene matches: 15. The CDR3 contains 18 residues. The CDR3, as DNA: TGCGCCAGCAGCCAAGGACAATACAGGACAGGGGAAAAGGATGAGCAGTTCTTC. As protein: CASSQGQYRTGEKDEQFF.

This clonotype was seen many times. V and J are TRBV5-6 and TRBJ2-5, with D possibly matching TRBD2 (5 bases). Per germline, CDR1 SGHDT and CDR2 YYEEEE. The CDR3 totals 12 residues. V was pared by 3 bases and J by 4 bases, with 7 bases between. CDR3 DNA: TGTGCCAGCAGCTCAGCGGCAGAGACCCAGTACTTC. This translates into CASSSAAETQYF.

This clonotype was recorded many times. DNA for the CDR3: TGTGCCAGCGGCCCCACAGATGTCACAGATACGCAGTATTTT. Encoded protein: CASGPTDVTDTQYF. The J gene is TRBJ2-3, the V gene TRBV28; no definite D call. Trimming took 8 bases from V and 2 from J, leaving 14 bases between them. This CDR3 is built from 14 residues. Germline lookup yields CDR1 MDHEN and CDR2 SYDVKM.

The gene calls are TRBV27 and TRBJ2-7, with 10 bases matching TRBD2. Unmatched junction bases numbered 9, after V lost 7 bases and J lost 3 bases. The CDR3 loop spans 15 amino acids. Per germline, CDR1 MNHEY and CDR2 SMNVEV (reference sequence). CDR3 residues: CASKDKREGDYEQYF. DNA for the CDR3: TGTGCCAGCAAAGACAAGCGGGAGGGTGACTACGAGCAGTACTTC.

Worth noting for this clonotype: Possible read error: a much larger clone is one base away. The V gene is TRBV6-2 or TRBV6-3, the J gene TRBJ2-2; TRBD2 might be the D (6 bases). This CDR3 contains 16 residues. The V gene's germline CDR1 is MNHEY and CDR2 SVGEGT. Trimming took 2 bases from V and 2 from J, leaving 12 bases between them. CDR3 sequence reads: CASSYADYANTGELFF. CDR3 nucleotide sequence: TGTGCCAGCAGTTACGCGGACTACGCCAACACCGGGGAGCTGTTTTTT.

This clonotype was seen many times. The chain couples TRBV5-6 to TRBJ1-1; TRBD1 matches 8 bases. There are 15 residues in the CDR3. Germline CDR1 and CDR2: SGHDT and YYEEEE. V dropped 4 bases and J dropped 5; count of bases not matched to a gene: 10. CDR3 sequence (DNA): TGTGCCAGCAGCAGGACAGGGTACGATAAGACTGAAGCTTTCTTT. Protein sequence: CASSRTGYDKTEAFF.